This T cell receptor beta chain was profiled in a study of cytomegalovirus exposure and HLA in healthy donors. Study as a whole: Among the approximately 400 genotyped donors, 65% to 90% were placed in the Caucasian-associated ancestry cluster. General observations from the study: TCR beta chain V- and J-gene trimming was linked, in a later analysis, to a missense variant in DCLRE1C. The study carried out a later analysis of TCR beta sequences. It associated roughly 17,000 of them with specific HLA alleles at a false discovery rate of 0.05.

PCR involved 60 Vbeta and 13 Jbeta primers. Source study methods: It was a later analysis that counted about 80 million unique TCR beta chains, of which 8.5 million to 12 million were shared. Some clones are missing from TCRdb's copy, which holds only in-frame ones; the method was immunoSEQ multiplex PCR. Clone size and the V and J calls come from that table; the DNA yielded D and trimming. The sample lists hundreds of thousands of clones, approximately 90% occurring once. With regard to this clone: Its target is unknown.

Germline values: CDR1 MNHEY, CDR2 SVGAGI. Trimming stripped 6 bases from V and 3 bases from J, with 13 bases between. The CDR3 spans 14 residues. The material sequenced was PBMCs. The rearrangement joins TRBV6-5 to TRBJ2-3; no clear D gene. The clonotype was recovered from a woman aged 18-29 years in good health and CMV-seronegative. CDR3 sequence: CASRLLTGTDTQYF. CDR3 in DNA: TGTGCCAGCAGACTACTGACCGGAACAGATACGCAGTATTTT.